Listed below are T cell receptor beta chains from one sample, sequenced in a study of Graves' ophthalmopathy and Graves' hyperthyroidism. TCRdb redid the calling of the multiplex PCR reads with MiXCR, one entry per CDR3 protein. The repertoire includes about 39,000 distinct CDR3 sequences, approximately 50% of them detected once, and roughly 26% sits in the top ten. Specimen: peripheral blood. These receptors were collected from an adult woman with stable Graves' hyperthyroidism. CDR3s include the opening cysteine and the closing phenylalanine or tryptophan. The order of the fields is V gene, D gene, J gene, clone size, CDR3 protein, CDR3 DNA. D genes are given only for firm matches. Where a row states a size, it is once, few, many or the class of an expanded clone; other rows omit it.

>TRBV30|TRBD2|TRBJ2-6|many
CAWSPTGGGANVLTF
TGTGCCTGGAGTCCCACGGGGGGTGGGGCCAACGTCCTGACTTTC
>TRBV11-2|TRBD1|TRBJ1-3|many
CASSRGDRANTIYF
TGTGCCAGCAGCCGCGGGGACAGGGCTAACACCATATATTTT
>TRBV6-5|.|TRBJ2-6|many
CASSYSPSGANVLTF
TGTGCCAGCAGTTACTCACCCTCTGGGGCCAACGTCCTGACTTTC
>TRBV6-5|TRBD2|TRBJ2-2|many
CASRGSGRNTGELFF
TGTGCCAGCAGGGGTAGCGGGCGGAACACCGGGGAGCTGTTTTTT
>TRBV10-3|TRBD1|TRBJ2-7|.
CAIEDRGLEQYF
TGTGCCATCGAGGACAGGGGGCTGGAGCAGTACTTC
>TRBV19|.|TRBJ1-1|many
CASTTWVKGNTEAFF
TGTGCCAGTACGACCTGGGTAAAGGGGAACACTGAAGCTTTCTTT
>TRBV5-1|TRBD1|TRBJ2-6|many
CASSSQGGQKAGANVLTF
TGCGCCAGCAGCTCTCAAGGGGGCCAGAAAGCTGGGGCCAACGTCCTGACTTTC
>TRBV7-6|.|TRBJ2-5|.
CASSSGLNEKLFFGSGTQNF
.
>TRBV20-1|TRBD1|TRBJ2-7|medium-sized
CSARDPGTGNYEQYF
TGCAGTGCTAGAGATCCCGGGACAGGGAACTACGAGCAGTACTTC
>TRBV29-1|.|TRBJ1-1|medium-sized
CSAKEGTEAFF
TGCAGTGCGAAGGAGGGCACTGAAGCTTTCTTT
>TRBV15|TRBD2|TRBJ2-7|many
CATSRDCFGRGLGSGSEQYF
TGTGCCACCAGCAGAGATTGCTTTGGGAGGGGATTGGGTAGCGGGAGCGAGCAGTACTTC
>TRBV10-2|.|TRBJ1-3|few
CASSSSDSGNTIYF
TGCGCCAGCAGTAGCAGTGACTCTGGAAACACCATATATTTT
>TRBV24-1|.|TRBJ1-2|medium-sized
CATSGDYGYTF
TGTGCCACCAGTGGTGACTATGGCTACACCTTC
>TRBV5-6|.|TRBJ1-4|many
CASSLYPVVRDEKLFF
TGTGCCAGCAGCTTGTATCCCGTGGTTCGGGATGAAAAACTGTTTTTT
>TRBV29-1|TRBD1|TRBJ2-2|.
CSVDRGDGELFF
TGCAGCGTGGACAGGGGGGACGGGGAGCTGTTTTTT
>TRBV20-1|.|TRBJ1-1|few
CSASAGTLNTEAFF
TGCAGTGCTAGTGCCGGTACACTGAACACTGAAGCTTTCTTT
>TRBV20-1|.|TRBJ1-1|.
CSARIGGGTEAFF
TGCAGTGCTAGAATAGGGGGGGGGACTGAAGCTTTCTTT
>TRBV20-1|.|TRBJ1-2|.
CSASVSNYGYTF
TGCAGTGCCAGCGTTTCGAACTATGGCTACACCTTC
>TRBV9|.|TRBJ2-2|.
CASSVSVRAGELFF
TGTGCCAGCAGCGTGTCGGTCCGCGCAGGGGAGCTGTTTTTT
>TRBV25-1|.|TRBJ1-1|.
CASSASELDSMNTEAFF
TGTGCCAGCAGTGCTTCAGAATTGGACAGCATGAACACTGAAGCTTTCTTT
>TRBV24-1|TRBD1|TRBJ1-1|many
CATTSDRGTEAFF
TGTGCCACCACCTCGGACAGGGGAACTGAAGCTTTCTTT
>TRBV7-2|.|TRBJ1-4|once
CASSLELNEKLFF
TGTGCCAGCAGCTTAGAACTAAATGAAAAACTGTTTTTT
>TRBV20-1|.|TRBJ2-7|.
CSAPGNHEQYF
TGCAGTGCTCCAGGGAACCACGAGCAGTACTTC
>TRBV20-1|TRBD1|TRBJ2-5|medium-sized
CSGGTGGKETQYF
TGCAGTGGTGGTACAGGGGGGAAGGAGACCCAGTACTTC
>TRBV29-1|.|TRBJ1-1|.
CSVTGGTGNTEAFF
TGCAGCGTCACGGGCGGGACGGGGAACACTGAAGCTTTCTTT
>TRBV12-3/TRBV12-4|.|TRBJ1-1|many
CASRLEDTEAFF
TGTGCCAGCAGACTCGAGGACACTGAAGCTTTCTTT
>TRBV12-3/TRBV12-4|.|TRBJ1-3|many
CASSQDWRSTSGNTIYF
TGTGCCAGCAGTCAGGACTGGAGATCGACATCTGGAAACACCATATATTTT